These T cell receptor beta chains were read from a single sample in a study of shared clonotypes between healthy human individuals. Produced via immunoSEQ multiplex PCR; TCRdb's table is partial and in-frame only. The sample includes around 940,000 clones, approximately 76% of them seen just once. Material for sequencing was memory CD4+ T cells sorted from blood. The receptors derive from a man aged 18 to 35 in good health. The CDR3 runs from the conserved cysteine through the conserved F or W. A D gene is named only where the DNA matches it firmly. Clone size is not always given. Where it is, it says once, few, many or a class for expanded clones.

J gene: TRBJ2-7
D gene: .
V gene: TRBV29-1
clone size: .
CDR3 DNA: TGCAGCGTTAGTTCCGGGGCTAACTACGAGCAGTACTTC
CDR3 protein: CSVSSGANYEQYF

J gene: TRBJ1-5
D gene: .
V gene: TRBV23-1
clone size: .
CDR3 DNA: TGCGCCAGCAGTCAATCGGATGGCAGGGACTTCCACCATCAGCCCCAGCATTTT
CDR3 protein: CASSQSDGRDFHHQPQHF

J gene: TRBJ2-2
D gene: TRBD1
V gene: TRBV2
clone size: .
CDR3 DNA: TGTGCCAGCAGTGAGACAGGGGGTACCGGGGAGCTGTTTTTT
CDR3 protein: CASSETGGTGELFF

J gene: TRBJ1-2
D gene: TRBD1
V gene: TRBV5-1
clone size: .
CDR3 DNA: TGCGCCAGCAGCTTGGCCGGGGACAGTGTAGCAGGCAGCTACACCTTC
CDR3 protein: CASSLAGDSVAGSYTF

J gene: TRBJ2-1
D gene: TRBD1
V gene: TRBV6-1
clone size: few
CDR3 DNA: TGTGCCAGCAGTGGGGACAGGAGCTCCTACAATGAGCAGTTCTTC
CDR3 protein: CASSGDRSSYNEQFF

J gene: TRBJ2-5
D gene: .
V gene: TRBV7-2
clone size: .
CDR3 DNA: TGTGCCAGCAGCTTAGTCGGTCAGGTCACGGAGACCCAGTACTTC
CDR3 protein: CASSLVGQVTETQYF

J gene: TRBJ2-4
D gene: .
V gene: TRBV19
clone size: .
CDR3 DNA: TGTGCCAGTCTAAGCGGGTCGGGAAACATTCAGTACTTC
CDR3 protein: CASLSGSGNIQYF

J gene: TRBJ2-7
D gene: .
V gene: TRBV6-5
clone size: .
CDR3 DNA: TGTGCCAGCAGCTCCGGGACCTTAAAAACGGGTGAGCAGTACTTC
CDR3 protein: CASSSGTLKTGEQYF

J gene: TRBJ1-5
D gene: .
V gene: TRBV19
clone size: few
CDR3 DNA: TGTGCCAGTACAGATATCGGCAATCAGCCCCAGCATTTT
CDR3 protein: CASTDIGNQPQHF

J gene: TRBJ2-7
D gene: .
V gene: TRBV4-3
clone size: .
CDR3 DNA: TGCGCCAGCAGCCAGGAACATTGGGGGGCTAGCTCCTACGAGCAGTACTTC
CDR3 protein: CASSQEHWGASSYEQYF

J gene: TRBJ2-2
D gene: TRBD1
V gene: TRBV6-5
clone size: .
CDR3 DNA: TGTGCCAGCAGTTACTCGAACACAGGGGGAACCGGGGAGCTGTTTTTT
CDR3 protein: CASSYSNTGGTGELFF

J gene: TRBJ2-1
D gene: TRBD2
V gene: TRBV4-1
clone size: .
CDR3 DNA: TGCGCCAGCAGCGATAGCGGGGGGGCCTATGAGCAGTTCTTC
CDR3 protein: CASSDSGGAYEQFF

J gene: TRBJ1-5
D gene: .
V gene: TRBV5-6
clone size: few
CDR3 DNA: TGTGCCAGCAGCACCCGGGACACAAATCAGCCCCAGCATTTT
CDR3 protein: CASSTRDTNQPQHF

J gene: TRBJ1-5
D gene: .
V gene: TRBV20-1
clone size: .
CDR3 DNA: TGCAGTGCTCGGACGGGCGAAGGACAGCATTTT
CDR3 protein: CSARTGEGQHF

J gene: TRBJ2-3
D gene: TRBD1
V gene: TRBV30
clone size: .
CDR3 DNA: TGTGCCTGGGGGGACAGGAGAATCACAGATACGCAGTATTTT
CDR3 protein: CAWGDRRITDTQYF

J gene: TRBJ2-3
D gene: .
V gene: TRBV7-2
clone size: .
CDR3 DNA: TGTGCCAGCAGCTTAGCGGGAGTGACCACAGATACGCAGTATTTT
CDR3 protein: CASSLAGVTTDTQYF

J gene: TRBJ2-3
D gene: .
V gene: TRBV12-5
clone size: few
CDR3 DNA: TGTGCTAGTGGTTTGGGCCAACAGGGCACAGATACGCAGTATTTT
CDR3 protein: CASGLGQQGTDTQYF

J gene: TRBJ1-3
D gene: .
V gene: TRBV4-1
clone size: .
CDR3 DNA: TGCGCCAGCAGCCAAGATCTTAATACCCCGGCAGACACCATATATTTT
CDR3 protein: CASSQDLNTPADTIYF

J gene: TRBJ2-1
D gene: .
V gene: TRBV6-5
clone size: .
CDR3 DNA: TGTGCCAGCAGTTACCCCGCGACCTCCTACAATGAGCAGTTCTTC
CDR3 protein: CASSYPATSYNEQFF

J gene: TRBJ2-3
D gene: .
V gene: TRBV6-1
clone size: .
CDR3 DNA: TGTGCCAGCATCGGACCGGGATTCGGTACGCAGTATTTT
CDR3 protein: CASIGPGFGTQYF

J gene: TRBJ1-3
D gene: .
V gene: TRBV18
clone size: .
CDR3 DNA: TGTGCCAGCTCACTATCTACTGCCTCTGGAAACACCATATATTTT
CDR3 protein: CASSLSTASGNTIYF

J gene: TRBJ2-5
D gene: .
V gene: TRBV6-1
clone size: many
CDR3 DNA: TGTGCCAGCAGTGAATTAATGGAGACCCAGTACTTC
CDR3 protein: CASSELMETQYF

J gene: TRBJ1-1
D gene: TRBD1
V gene: TRBV6-1
clone size: .
CDR3 DNA: TGTGCCAGCTTGGGACAGCTCACTGAAGCTTTCTTT
CDR3 protein: CASLGQLTEAFF

J gene: TRBJ2-3
D gene: TRBD2
V gene: TRBV6-1
clone size: once
CDR3 DNA: TGTGCCAGCAGTTCGGGGGGGAATACGCAGTATTTT
CDR3 protein: CASSSGGNTQYF

J gene: TRBJ2-5
D gene: .
V gene: TRBV30
clone size: .
CDR3 DNA: TGTGCCTGGAGTCCAGGGCTAGAGACCCAGTACTTC
CDR3 protein: CAWSPGLETQYF

J gene: TRBJ1-6
D gene: .
V gene: TRBV19
clone size: .
CDR3 DNA: TGTGCCAGTAGAACCATTGTGGGGGGCAATAATTCACCCCTCCACTTT
CDR3 protein: CASRTIVGGNNSPLHF

J gene: TRBJ1-4
D gene: .
V gene: TRBV7-9
clone size: .
CDR3 DNA: TGTGCCAGCAGCCCTCGGGGGGGAACTAATGAAAAACTGTTTTTT
CDR3 protein: CASSPRGGTNEKLFF

J gene: TRBJ2-7
D gene: .
V gene: TRBV6-6
clone size: once
CDR3 DNA: TGTGCCAGCACCTCAGGACCGTACGAGCAGTACTTC
CDR3 protein: CASTSGPYEQYF

J gene: TRBJ2-1
D gene: .
V gene: TRBV7-2
clone size: .
CDR3 DNA: TGTGCCAGCAGCTTGACCCCCTTCCTTAGCAGCTCCTACAATGAGCAGTTCTTC
CDR3 protein: CASSLTPFLSSSYNEQFF

J gene: TRBJ1-5
D gene: .
V gene: TRBV19
clone size: few
CDR3 DNA: TGTGCCAGTAGTCTTCAGGTGTTAAGCAATCAGCCCCAGCATTTT
CDR3 protein: CASSLQVLSNQPQHF

J gene: TRBJ2-3
D gene: .
V gene: TRBV5-1
clone size: once
CDR3 DNA: TGCGCCAGCAGCTTGGGGCGGAACAAAGGGGAAGATACGCAGTATTTT
CDR3 protein: CASSLGRNKGEDTQYF

J gene: TRBJ2-7
D gene: .
V gene: TRBV15
clone size: .
CDR3 DNA: TGTGCCACCCGGAGGGACAGAGGAAACTCCTACGAGCAGTACTTC
CDR3 protein: CATRRDRGNSYEQYF

J gene: TRBJ2-5
D gene: .
V gene: TRBV11-2
clone size: once
CDR3 DNA: TGTGCCAGCAGCTTAGAAGGTTTTGGAGAGACCCAGTACTTC
CDR3 protein: CASSLEGFGETQYF

J gene: TRBJ1-4
D gene: .
V gene: TRBV18
clone size: once
CDR3 DNA: TGTGCCAGCTCACTACAACAGGGCCTTAATGAAAAACTGTTTTTT
CDR3 protein: CASSLQQGLNEKLFF

J gene: TRBJ1-5
D gene: .
V gene: TRBV7-3
clone size: .
CDR3 DNA: TGTGCCAGCAGCTTAGGCAGGAATCAGCCCCAGCATTTT
CDR3 protein: CASSLGRNQPQHF

J gene: TRBJ2-5
D gene: TRBD1
V gene: TRBV6-5
clone size: .
CDR3 DNA: TGTGCCAGCAGAAAGACAGGGTTCAAAGAGACCCAGTACTTC
CDR3 protein: CASRKTGFKETQYF

J gene: TRBJ2-2
D gene: .
V gene: TRBV12-5
clone size: .
CDR3 DNA: TGTGCTAGTGGTTTGGTAGTCGGAGAGAGGAGCGGGGAGCTGTTTTTT
CDR3 protein: CASGLVVGERSGELFF

J gene: TRBJ1-2
D gene: .
V gene: TRBV30
clone size: .
CDR3 DNA: TGTGCCAGGAGGGTCACTCGCGACTACACCTTC
CDR3 protein: CARRVTRDYTF

J gene: TRBJ1-6
D gene: .
V gene: TRBV5-8
clone size: few
CDR3 DNA: TGTGCCAGCAGCTTGGAGAGGGGCCTTAATTCACCCCTCCACTTT
CDR3 protein: CASSLERGLNSPLHF

J gene: TRBJ2-7
D gene: TRBD1
V gene: TRBV29-1
clone size: many
CDR3 DNA: TGCAGCGTTGTGGGACAGTCCTACGAGCAGTACTTC
CDR3 protein: CSVVGQSYEQYF

J gene: TRBJ1-2
D gene: TRBD1
V gene: TRBV10-3
clone size: .
CDR3 DNA: TGTGCCATCAGTGAATGGAGGGGGCAAGGCTACACCTTC
CDR3 protein: CAISEWRGQGYTF

J gene: TRBJ1-4
D gene: .
V gene: TRBV5-4
clone size: .
CDR3 DNA: TGTGCCAGCAGCTTCTGGGATTCAAATGAAAAACTGTTTTTT
CDR3 protein: CASSFWDSNEKLFF

J gene: TRBJ2-3
D gene: .
V gene: TRBV28
clone size: .
CDR3 DNA: TGTGCCAGCGGGTCAGATACGCAGTATTTT
CDR3 protein: CASGSDTQYF

J gene: TRBJ1-2
D gene: .
V gene: TRBV28
clone size: .
CDR3 DNA: TGTGCCAGCAGTTTTTCCTCCGGGCTCCTCTATGGCTACACCTTC
CDR3 protein: CASSFSSGLLYGYTF

J gene: TRBJ1-6
D gene: .
V gene: TRBV30
clone size: .
CDR3 DNA: TGTGCCTGGAGTGTAATGGCAGGTAATTCACCCCTCCACTTT
CDR3 protein: CAWSVMAGNSPLHF

J gene: TRBJ2-6
D gene: .
V gene: TRBV4-1
clone size: .
CDR3 DNA: TGCGCCAGCAGCCAAGCCCCGAGGTCTGGGGCCAACGTCCTGACTTTC
CDR3 protein: CASSQAPRSGANVLTF

J gene: TRBJ1-3
D gene: .
V gene: TRBV10-3
clone size: .
CDR3 DNA: TGTGCCATCAGTGACGGGGGGCTTCAATATTTT
CDR3 protein: CAISDGGLQYF

J gene: TRBJ1-1
D gene: TRBD1
V gene: TRBV14
clone size: few
CDR3 DNA: TGTGCCAGCAGCCAAGATACAGGGGGACGGACTGAAGCTTTCTTT
CDR3 protein: CASSQDTGGRTEAFF